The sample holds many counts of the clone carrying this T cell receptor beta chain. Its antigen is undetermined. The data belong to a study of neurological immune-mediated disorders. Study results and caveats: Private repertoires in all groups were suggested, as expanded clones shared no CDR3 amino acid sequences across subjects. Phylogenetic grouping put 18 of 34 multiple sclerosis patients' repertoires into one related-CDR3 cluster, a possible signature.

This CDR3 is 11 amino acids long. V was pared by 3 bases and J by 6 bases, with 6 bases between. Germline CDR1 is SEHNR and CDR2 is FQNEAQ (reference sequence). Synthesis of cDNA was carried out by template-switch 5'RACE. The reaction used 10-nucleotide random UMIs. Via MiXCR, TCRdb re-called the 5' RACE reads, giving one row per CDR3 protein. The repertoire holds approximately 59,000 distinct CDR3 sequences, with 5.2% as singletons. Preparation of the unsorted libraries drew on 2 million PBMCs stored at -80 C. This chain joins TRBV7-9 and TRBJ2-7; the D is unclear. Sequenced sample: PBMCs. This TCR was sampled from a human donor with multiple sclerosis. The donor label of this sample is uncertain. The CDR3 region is CASSLNLEQYF. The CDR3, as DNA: TGTGCCAGCAGCTTGAATCTCGAGCAGTACTTC.